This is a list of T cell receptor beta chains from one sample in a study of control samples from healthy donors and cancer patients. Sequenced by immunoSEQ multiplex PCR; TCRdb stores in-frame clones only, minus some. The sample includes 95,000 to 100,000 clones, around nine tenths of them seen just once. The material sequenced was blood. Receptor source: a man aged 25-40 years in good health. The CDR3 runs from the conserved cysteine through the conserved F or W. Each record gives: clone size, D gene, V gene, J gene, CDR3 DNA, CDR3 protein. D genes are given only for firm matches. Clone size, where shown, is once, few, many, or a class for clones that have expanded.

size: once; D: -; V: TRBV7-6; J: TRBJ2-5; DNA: TGTGCCAGCAGCTCAGCAGGCGAGACCCAGTACTTC; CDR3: CASSSAGETQYF
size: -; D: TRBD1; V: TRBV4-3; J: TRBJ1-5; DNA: TGCGCCAGCAGCCAAGAGAGGATTTCGGGACAGGTCAATCAGCCCCAGCATTTT; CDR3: CASSQERISGQVNQPQHF
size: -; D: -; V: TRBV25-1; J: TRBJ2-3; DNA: TGTGCCAGCAGTGAAGGAGGCAAGGCCCTGCCAGATACGCAGTATTTT; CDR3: CASSEGGKALPDTQYF
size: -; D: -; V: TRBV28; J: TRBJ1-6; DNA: TGTGCCAGCAGGTTTGAGGACAGTAATTCACCCCTCCACTTT; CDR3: CASRFEDSNSPLHF
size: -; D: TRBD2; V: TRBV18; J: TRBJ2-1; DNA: TGTGCCAGCTCACCGCTTCAAAAGCGGGGGGGCGAGGAGCAGTTCTTC; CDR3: CASSPLQKRGGEEQFF
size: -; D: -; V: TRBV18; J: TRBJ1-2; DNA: TGTGCCAGCTCACCGGACAGCTTATCTAACTATGGCTACACCTTC; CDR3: CASSPDSLSNYGYTF
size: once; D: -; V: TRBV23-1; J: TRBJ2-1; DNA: TGCGCCAGCAGTCAGAGCCGGGACATATCTTTCTTC; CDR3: CASSQSRDISFF
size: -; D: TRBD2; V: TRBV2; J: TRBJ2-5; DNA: TGTGCCAGCAGGCTCAGGACTAGCGCCTCCTCGGAGACCCAGTACTTC; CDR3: CASRLRTSASSETQYF
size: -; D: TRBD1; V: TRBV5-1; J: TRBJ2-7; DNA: TGCGCCAGCAGCTGGGGACAGTCCTACGAGCAGTACTTC; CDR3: CASSWGQSYEQYF
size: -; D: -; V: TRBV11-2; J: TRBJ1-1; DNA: TGTGCCAGCGGCGACGAGGTGGCGAACACTGAAGCTTTCTTT; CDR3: CASGDEVANTEAFF
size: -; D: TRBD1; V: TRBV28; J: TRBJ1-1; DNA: TGTGCCGGAGCCACAGGGGACGCTGAAGCTTTCTTT; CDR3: CAGATGDAEAFF
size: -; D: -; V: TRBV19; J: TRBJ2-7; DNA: TGTGCCAGTAGTATTAGACATCTCCAGGACGAGCAGTACTTC; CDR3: CASSIRHLQDEQYF
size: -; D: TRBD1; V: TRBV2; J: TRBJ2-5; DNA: TGTGCCAGCAGGGGGGACAGGGGAGGGGAGACCCAGTACTTC; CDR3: CASRGDRGGETQYF
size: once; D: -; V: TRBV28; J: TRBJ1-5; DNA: TGTGCCAGCAGTCGACAGCTCAATCAGCCCCAGCATTTT; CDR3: CASSRQLNQPQHF
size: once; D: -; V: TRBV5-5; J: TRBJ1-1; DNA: TGTGCCAGCAGCTTAGTGCCGGGGCTGAACACTGAAGCTTTCTTT; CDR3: CASSLVPGLNTEAFF
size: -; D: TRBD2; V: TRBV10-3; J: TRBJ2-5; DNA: TGTGCCATCAGTGAAGCGGGGAGGCGGGGGGCATCCGAAGAGACCCAGTACTTC; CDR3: CAISEAGRRGASEETQYF
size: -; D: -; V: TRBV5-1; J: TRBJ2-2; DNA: TGCGCCAGCAGCCCCCGGGACCCGAATTTGGCGCTCAACACCGGGGAGCTGTTTTTT; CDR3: CASSPRDPNLALNTGELFF
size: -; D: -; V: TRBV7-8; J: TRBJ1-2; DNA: TGTGCCAGCAGCCCCTCGTCCGGACAGAACTATGGCTACACCTTC; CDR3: CASSPSSGQNYGYTF
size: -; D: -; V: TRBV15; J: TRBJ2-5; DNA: TGTGCCACCAGCGTGGGAGGGACACCGGAGACCCAGTACTTC; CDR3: CATSVGGTPETQYF
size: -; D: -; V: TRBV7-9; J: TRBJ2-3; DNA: TGTGCCAGCAGCTTGGAGGGTAGGACAGATACGCAGTATTTT; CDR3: CASSLEGRTDTQYF
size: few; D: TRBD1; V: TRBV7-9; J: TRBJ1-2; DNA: TGTGCCAGCAGCTTACTGGCAGGGGGTGCATATGGCTACACCTTC; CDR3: CASSLLAGGAYGYTF
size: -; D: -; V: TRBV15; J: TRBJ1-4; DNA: TGTGCCACCACAGAGGCAACTAATGAAAAACTGTTTTTT; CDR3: CATTEATNEKLFF
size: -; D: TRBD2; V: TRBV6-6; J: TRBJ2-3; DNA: TGTGCCAGCACCGGACTAGCGACTAGCACAGATACGCAGTATTTT; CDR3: CASTGLATSTDTQYF
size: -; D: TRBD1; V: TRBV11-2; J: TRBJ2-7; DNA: TGTGCCAGCAGCTTAGGGACAGGGGCCTACGAGCAGTACTTC; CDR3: CASSLGTGAYEQYF
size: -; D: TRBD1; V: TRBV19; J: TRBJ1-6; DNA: TGTGCCAGTAGTCCACAGGGGGCGAATTCACCCCTCCACTTT; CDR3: CASSPQGANSPLHF
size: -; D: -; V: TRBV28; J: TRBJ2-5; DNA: TGTGCCAGCAGTATCCGGGCAGGAGGCCAAGAGACCCAGTACTTC; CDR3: CASSIRAGGQETQYF
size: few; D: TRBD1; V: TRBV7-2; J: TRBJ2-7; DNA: TGTGCCAGCAGCCCAAGGACAGGGAACTACGAGCAGTACTTC; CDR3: CASSPRTGNYEQYF
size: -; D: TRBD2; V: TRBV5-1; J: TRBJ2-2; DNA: TGCGCCAGCAGCGAGGCGGGACTAGCGGGAGGGCCGAACACCGGGGAGCTGTTTTTT; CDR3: CASSEAGLAGGPNTGELFF
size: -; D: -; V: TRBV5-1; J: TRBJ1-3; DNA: TGCGCCAGCAGCTTGGAGTCCTCTGGAAACACCATATATTTT; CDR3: CASSLESSGNTIYF
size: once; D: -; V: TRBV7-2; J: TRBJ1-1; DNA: TGTGCCAGCAGACAAGTAGGGGGAATGAACACTGAAGCTTTCTTT; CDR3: CASRQVGGMNTEAFF
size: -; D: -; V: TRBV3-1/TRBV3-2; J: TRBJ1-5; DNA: TGTGCCAGCAGCCAGGACCCGAATCAGCCCCAGCATTTT; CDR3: CASSQDPNQPQHF
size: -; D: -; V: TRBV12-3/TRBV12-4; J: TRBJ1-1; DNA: TGTGCCAGCAGTTTAGACAGTTCCACTGAAGCTTTCTTT; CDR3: CASSLDSSTEAFF
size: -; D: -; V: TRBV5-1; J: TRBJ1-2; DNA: TGCGCCAGCAGCTTGGCGGAGGGTGGCTACACCTTC; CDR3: CASSLAEGGYTF
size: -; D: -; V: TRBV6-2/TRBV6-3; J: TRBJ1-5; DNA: TGTGCCAGCAGTCCCCCTTCAATCCAGCCCCAGCATTTT; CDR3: CASSPPSIQPQHF
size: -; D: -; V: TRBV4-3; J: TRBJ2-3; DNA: TGCGCCAGCAGCCAACCAGGACCCCGGGACCCAACACCCACAGATACGCAGTATTTT; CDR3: CASSQPGPRDPTPTDTQYF
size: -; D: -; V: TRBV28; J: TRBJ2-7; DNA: TGTGCCATCTCGCCCGGGGGCTCGATCTACGAGCAGTACTTC; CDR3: CAISPGGSIYEQYF
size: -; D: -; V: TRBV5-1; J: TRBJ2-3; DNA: TGCGCCAGCAGCTCCGGGACTAGCACAGATACGCAGTATTTT; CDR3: CASSSGTSTDTQYF